Listed below are T cell receptor beta chains from one sample, sequenced in a study of lymphopenia after photon versus proton radiotherapy. TCRdb's copy holds only in-frame clones and misses some; the assay was immunoSEQ multiplex PCR. Altogether about 61,000 clones are present, about 90% being singletons, with the ten largest covering about 2.5%. This material consisted of peripheral blood, taken from a patient treated with photon-based radiotherapy. The receptors come from a man aged 40-49 years with gastric cancer. Each CDR3 is given without its conserved first and last residue. A D gene is named only where the DNA matches it firmly.

d_call,j_call,v_call,cdr3_aa
NA,TRBJ2-7,TRBV10-3,ATTGIVGGSYEQY
TRBD1,TRBJ2-5,TRBV5-1,ASSLGQGKQETQY
NA,TRBJ1-4,TRBV9,ASSKGEWTNEKLF
NA,TRBJ1-1,TRBV27,ASSFREMTEAF
TRBD1,TRBJ1-2,TRBV5-4,ASSPTVGTVPYGYT
NA,TRBJ2-3,TRBV11-2,ASSLEGRMTDTQY
TRBD1,TRBJ1-5,TRBV6-1,ASMSDRGQPQH
NA,TRBJ2-5,TRBV27,ASSLSGTLETQY
TRBD1,TRBJ2-3,TRBV11-1,ASSPQGFRTGLPDTQY
NA,TRBJ1-2,TRBV4-3,ASSQETPGQGANGYT
NA,TRBJ2-5,TRBV7-2,ASSWDSGETQY
NA,TRBJ2-7,TRBV5-4,ASSVEQSSYEQY
NA,TRBJ1-2,TRBV18,ASSPLRAPTQGGKEGGYT
NA,TRBJ1-1,TRBV11-2,ASSLGREGTEAF
TRBD1,TRBJ2-3,TRBV5-1,ASSLGGDVDTQY
TRBD1,TRBJ2-7,TRBV5-1,ASSSTRTGGYEQY
NA,TRBJ2-2,TRBV9,ASSDPSRATGELF